This T cell receptor beta chain was sequenced in a study of patients and donors after allogeneic stem cell transplantation. Per the germline V gene, CDR1 is SEHNR and CDR2 is FQNEAQ (reference sequence). V was pared by 5 bases and J by 0 bases, with 12 bases between. There are 15 residues in the CDR3. This clonotype was counted only a few times. TCRdb passed the RT-PCR reads through MiXCR, listing each CDR3 protein once. The table lists some 960,000 distinct CDR3 sequences, roughly 18% of them singletons. Sequences were obtained from blood, either unsorted or a sorted T cell fraction (not recorded which). The source is a human donor who was either an allogeneic HSCT recipient or a stem cell or donor lymphocyte infusion donor (not recorded which). It is not recorded whose cells these are; they may come from a transplant donor. V usage is TRBV7-9 and J usage is TRBJ2-3; D might be TRBD2 (5 bases). This CDR3 reads CASSPPGSSTDTQYF. DNA of the CDR3: TGTGCCAGCAGCCCGCCGGGATCTAGCACAGATACGCAGTATTTT.